This T cell receptor beta chain was retrieved from a study of blood T cell repertoires in COVID-19. Study in general: COVID-19 samples from acute and convalescent phases originated in the United States, Italy and Spain.

Source study methods: Amplification with reference gene primers provided the estimates of nucleated cell counts. The assay was immunoSEQ multiplex PCR, and TCRdb's table has in-frame clones only and misses some. That table supplies the V and J calls and clone size; D and trimming were determined from the DNA. The sample carries 250,000 to 300,000 clones, 75% to 90% recorded once. Trimming cost V 1 base and J 2 bases, with 15 bases left between them. The germline V gene encodes CDR1 KGHSH and CDR2 LQKENI. The CDR3 extends over 18 amino acids. This receptor was obtained from a woman aged 40 to 50 who had recovered from COVID-19. The sequenced material came from peripheral blood. This chain connects TRBV18 to TRBJ2-6; tentative D call: TRBD2 (7 bases). CDR3: CASSPLRGADAGANVLTF. CDR3 in DNA: TGTGCCAGCTCACCACTTCGGGGGGCGGATGCTGGGGCCAACGTCCTGACTTTC. The whole variable domain, filled in from reference TRBV18 and TRBJ2-6, reads NAGVMQNPRHLVRRRGQEARLRCSPMKGHSHVYWYRQLPEEGLKFMVYLQKENIIDESGMPKERFSAEFPKEGPSILRIQQVVRGDSAAYFCASSPLRGADAGANVLTFGAGSRLTVL.